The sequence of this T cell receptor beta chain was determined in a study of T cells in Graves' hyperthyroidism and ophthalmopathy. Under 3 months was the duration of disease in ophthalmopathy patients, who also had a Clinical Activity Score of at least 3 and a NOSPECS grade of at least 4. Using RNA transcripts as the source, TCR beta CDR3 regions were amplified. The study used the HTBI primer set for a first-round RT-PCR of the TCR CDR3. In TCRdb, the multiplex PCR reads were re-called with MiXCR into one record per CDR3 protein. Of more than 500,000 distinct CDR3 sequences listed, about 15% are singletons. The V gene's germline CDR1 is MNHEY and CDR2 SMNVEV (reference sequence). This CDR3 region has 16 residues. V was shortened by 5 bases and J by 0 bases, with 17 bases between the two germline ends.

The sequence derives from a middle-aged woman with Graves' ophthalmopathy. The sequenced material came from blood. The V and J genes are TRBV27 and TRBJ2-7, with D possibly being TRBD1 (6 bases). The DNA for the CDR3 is TGTGCCAGCAGTCCCCAGGGGCCGTTAAGCTCCTACGAGCAGTACTTC. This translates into CASSPQGPLSSYEQYF.